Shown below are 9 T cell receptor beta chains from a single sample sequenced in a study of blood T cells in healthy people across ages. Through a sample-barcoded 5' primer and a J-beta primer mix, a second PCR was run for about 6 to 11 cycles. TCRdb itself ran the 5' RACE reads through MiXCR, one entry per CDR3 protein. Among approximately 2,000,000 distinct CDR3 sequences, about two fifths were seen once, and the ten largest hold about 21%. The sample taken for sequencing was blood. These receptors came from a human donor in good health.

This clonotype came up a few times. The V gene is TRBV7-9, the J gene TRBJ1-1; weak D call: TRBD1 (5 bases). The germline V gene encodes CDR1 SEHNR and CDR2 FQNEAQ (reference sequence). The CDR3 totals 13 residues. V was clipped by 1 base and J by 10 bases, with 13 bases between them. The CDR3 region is CASSLGDPTSAFF. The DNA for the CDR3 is TGTGCCAGCAGCTTAGGGGACCCCACTTCAGCTTTCTTT.

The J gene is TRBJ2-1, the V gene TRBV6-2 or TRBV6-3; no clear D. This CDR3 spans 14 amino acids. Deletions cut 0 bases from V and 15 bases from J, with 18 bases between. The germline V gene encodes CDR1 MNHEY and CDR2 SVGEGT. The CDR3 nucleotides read TGTGCCAGCAGTTACTCGGCGACCTACCCCCTGCCGTTCTTC. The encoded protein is CASSYSATYPLPFF.

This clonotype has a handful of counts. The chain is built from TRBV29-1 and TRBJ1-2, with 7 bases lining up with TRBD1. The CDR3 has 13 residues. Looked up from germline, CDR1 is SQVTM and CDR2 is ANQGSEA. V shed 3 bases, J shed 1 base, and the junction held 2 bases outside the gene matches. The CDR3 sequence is CSVDYRGNYGYTF. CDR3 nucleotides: TGCAGCGTTGATTACAGGGGTAACTATGGCTACACCTTC.

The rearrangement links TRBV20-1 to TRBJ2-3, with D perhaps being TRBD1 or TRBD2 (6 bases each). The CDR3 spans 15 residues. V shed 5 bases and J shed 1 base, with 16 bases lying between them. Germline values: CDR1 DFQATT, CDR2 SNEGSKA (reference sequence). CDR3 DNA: TGCAGTGCTCTCGGGGGCAGGGAGGGCACAGATACGCAGTATTTT. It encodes CSALGGREGTDTQYF.

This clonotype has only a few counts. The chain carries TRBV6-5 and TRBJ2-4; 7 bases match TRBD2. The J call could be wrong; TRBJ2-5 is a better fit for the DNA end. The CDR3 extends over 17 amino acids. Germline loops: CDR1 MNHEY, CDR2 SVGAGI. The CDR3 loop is CASSYVTGGGAIETQYF. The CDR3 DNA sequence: TGTGCCAGCAGTTATGTAACGGGGGGAGGGGCTATAGAGACCCAGTACTTC.

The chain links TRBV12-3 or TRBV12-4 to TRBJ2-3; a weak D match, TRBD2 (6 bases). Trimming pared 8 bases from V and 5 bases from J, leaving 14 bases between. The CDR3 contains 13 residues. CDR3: CASGGRHGDTQYF. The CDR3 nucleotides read TGTGCCAGCGGGGGGAGGCATGGAGATACGCAGTATTTT.

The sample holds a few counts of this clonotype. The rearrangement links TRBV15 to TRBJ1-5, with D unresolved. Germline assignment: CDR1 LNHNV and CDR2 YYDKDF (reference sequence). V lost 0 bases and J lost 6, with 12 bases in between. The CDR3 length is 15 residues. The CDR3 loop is CATSRDAGLGQPQHF. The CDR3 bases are TGTGCCACCAGCAGAGATGCAGGCCTCGGTCAGCCCCAGCATTTT.

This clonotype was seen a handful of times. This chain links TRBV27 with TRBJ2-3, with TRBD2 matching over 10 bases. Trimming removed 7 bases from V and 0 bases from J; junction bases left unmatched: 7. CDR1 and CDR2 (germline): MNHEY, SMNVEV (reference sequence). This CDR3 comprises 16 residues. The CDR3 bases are TGTGCCAGCACCCCAGCGGGGGGGCGAAGCACAGATACGCAGTATTTT. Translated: CASTPAGGRSTDTQYF.

This CDR3 reads CASSQGGLARDTQYF. The CDR3, as DNA: TGCGCCAGCAGCCAAGGGGGACTAGCCCGGGATACGCAGTATTTT. The chain recombines TRBV4-3 with TRBJ2-3, with TRBD2 identical over 9 bases. Trimming cost V 1 base and J 6 bases; bases outside gene matches: 5. CDR3 length: 15 residues. CDR1 is LGHNA, CDR2 YSLEER, per germline.